This TCR beta chain came from a study of blood T cell repertoires in COVID-19 (dated by TCRdb to about 2020). Turning to the overall study: Samples from collaborators originated in the United States, Italy and Spain and spanned both the acute and convalescent phases of COVID-19. Where available, HLA class I and class II types were obtained from metadata supplied by the sample provider rather than from assay-based typing. The material from the prospective study consisted of cDNA or gDNA derived from T cells, B-cell-depleted T cells, or PBMCs. The repertoires were released in a freely available public database meant as a resource for research on the immune response to SARS-CoV-2. Samples were obtained from the ongoing ImmuneRACE study (first 160 participants) and from approximately 1,200 subjects provided by 6 global collaborators. A de-identified subject ID, COVID-19 status, age in years and sex were almost always included in the sample metadata. The dataset comprised deeply sampled blood TCRbeta repertoires from subjects exposed to, actively infected with, or recovered from COVID-19. Results the study describes overall, beyond this receptor: The quantity of clinical and demographic metadata differed by source and by participant and was supplied without curation.

TCRbeta CDR3 regions were amplified from genomic DNA using the immunoSEQ Assay, a bias-controlled multiplex PCR. For the original study's pipeline: Nucleated cell counts per sample were estimated from amplification of reference gene primers within the assay. To quantify the absolute abundance of each unique TCRbeta CDR3 rearrangement, sequence reads were collapsed and filtered. For each sample, productive Simpson clonality was calculated as the square root of Simpson's diversity index over productive rearrangements. This is the immuneACCESS table as TCRdb keeps it, with only in-frame sequences that have V and J called. A part of the clones is gone; compared with another copy, unresolved V genes explain less than half, and the rest is unexplained. Clone size and V and J calls were adopted from that table, with D and trimming inferred from the DNA. The sample table lists some 150,000 clones, 75% to 90% of them with a count of one. The top ten clonotypes cover 2.5% to 3% of the sample.

As regards this clone: No antigen is known for it. No per-base quality is available; no much larger clone lies one base away.

The collaborating institutions used their own protocols to collect whole blood in K2EDTA tubes. For TCRbeta analysis, collaborators shipped samples in one of three forms: frozen whole blood, isolated PBMCs, or DNA extracted from either of those sample types. The CDR3 runs 18 amino acids, cysteine and phenylalanine included. Here the CDR3 DNA is all that survives: 54 bases in frame from base 1. Here V drops 1 base and J drops 7 bases, and the junction holds 12 bases not matched to any gene. The germline V gene specifies LGHNA as CDR1 and YSLEER as CDR2. The clonotype comes from a man between 60 and 70 years old with active or convalescent COVID-19. In this chain, TRBV4-3 is recombined with TRBJ2-1; 11 nucleotides in the junction match TRBD2. The specimen was peripheral blood. This receptor has the CDR3 CASSQGPLAGEGRNEQFF. At the DNA level, the sequence is TGCGCCAGCAGCCAAGGACCACTAGCGGGAGAAGGAAGGAATGAGCAGTTCTTC.